What follows is one T cell receptor beta chain and its context. The source of the sample is a study of identifying expanded T cells in peripheral blood. Produced via immunoSEQ multiplex PCR; TCRdb's table is partial and in-frame only. The sample shows 50,000 to 65,000 clones, approximately 89% of them seen only once. V lost 3 bases, J lost 4 bases, and 16 bases lay in between. The CDR3 runs 16 residues. In germline, CDR1 is ENHRY, CDR2 SYGVKD. This receptor was taken from a person aged 18-69 years in good health. The sequenced sample was blood. The V and J genes are TRBV10-3 and TRBJ2-1, with D perhaps being TRBD1 or TRBD2 (5 bases each). CDR3 sequence: CAISDPSGRTYNEQFF. As DNA, the CDR3 is TGTGCCATCAGTGATCCTTCGGGACGGACGTACAATGAGCAGTTCTTC.